This TCR beta chain was obtained from a study of T cells in Graves' hyperthyroidism and ophthalmopathy. This clonotype came up a few times. Just one base apart from a much larger clone, this may be a read error. RNA transcripts served as the template for amplifying TCR beta CDR3 regions. Using the HTBI primer set, a first-round RT-PCR was run on the TCR CDR3. From the multiplex PCR reads, TCRdb called clonotypes with MiXCR, one entry per CDR3 protein. This sample has around 690,000 distinct CDR3 sequences; about 20% occur once, and the top ten carry more than 30%. Sequenced input: blood. The sequence was obtained from a man between 25 and 39 years old with Graves' ophthalmopathy.

CDR3 amino acids: CASSPPWSSGDRAAEQYF. CDR3 nucleotide sequence: TGTGCCAGCAGCCCTCCTTGGAGTAGCGGGGACAGGGCGGCCGAGCAGTACTTC. This chain joins TRBV2 and TRBJ2-7, with D maybe TRBD1 (9 bases). Per the germline V gene, CDR1 is SNHLY and CDR2 is FYNNEI. V was clipped by 6 bases and J by 6 bases, with 30 bases between them. The CDR3 is 18 amino acids.